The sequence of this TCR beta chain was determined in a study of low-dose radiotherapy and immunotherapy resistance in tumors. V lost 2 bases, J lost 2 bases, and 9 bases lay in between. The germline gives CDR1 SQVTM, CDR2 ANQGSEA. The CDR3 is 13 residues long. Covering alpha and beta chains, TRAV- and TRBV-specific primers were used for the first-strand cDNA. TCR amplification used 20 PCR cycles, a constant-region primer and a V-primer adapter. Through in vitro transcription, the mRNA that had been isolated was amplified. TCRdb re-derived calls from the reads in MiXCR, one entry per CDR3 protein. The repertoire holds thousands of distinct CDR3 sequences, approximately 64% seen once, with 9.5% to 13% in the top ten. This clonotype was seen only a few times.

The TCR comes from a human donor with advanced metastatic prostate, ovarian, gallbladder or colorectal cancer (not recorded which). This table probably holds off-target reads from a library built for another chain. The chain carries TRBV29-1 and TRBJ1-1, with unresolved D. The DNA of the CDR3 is TGCAGCGTTGAAAGACGGCTTAACACTGAAGCTTTCTTT. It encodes CSVERRLNTEAFF.